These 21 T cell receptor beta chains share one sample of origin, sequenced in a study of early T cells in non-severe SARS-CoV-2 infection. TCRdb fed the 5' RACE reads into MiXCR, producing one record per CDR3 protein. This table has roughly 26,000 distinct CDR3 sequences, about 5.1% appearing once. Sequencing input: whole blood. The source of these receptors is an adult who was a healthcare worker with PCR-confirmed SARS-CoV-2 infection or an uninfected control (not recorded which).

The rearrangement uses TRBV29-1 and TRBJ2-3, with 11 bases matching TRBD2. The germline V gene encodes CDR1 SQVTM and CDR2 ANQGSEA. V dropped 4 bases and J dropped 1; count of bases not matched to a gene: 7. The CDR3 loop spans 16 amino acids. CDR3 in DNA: TGCAGCGTTGTCCTAGCGGGGGGCGCCCGCACAGATACGCAGTATTTT. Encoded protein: CSVVLAGGARTDTQYF.

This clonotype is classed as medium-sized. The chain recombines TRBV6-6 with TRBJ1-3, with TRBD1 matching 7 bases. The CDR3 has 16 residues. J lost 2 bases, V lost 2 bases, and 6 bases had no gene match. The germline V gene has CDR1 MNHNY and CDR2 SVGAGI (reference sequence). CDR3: CASSYTEDRAGNTIYF. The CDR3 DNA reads TGTGCCAGCAGTTACACAGAAGACAGGGCTGGAAACACCATATATTTT.

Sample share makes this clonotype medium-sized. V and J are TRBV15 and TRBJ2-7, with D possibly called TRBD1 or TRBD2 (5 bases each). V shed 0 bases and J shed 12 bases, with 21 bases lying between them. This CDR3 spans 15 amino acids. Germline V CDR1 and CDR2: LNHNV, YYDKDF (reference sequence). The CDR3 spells CATSRDLSGPNILYF. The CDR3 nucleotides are TGTGCCACCAGCAGAGATCTATCGGGACCGAATATATTGTACTTC.

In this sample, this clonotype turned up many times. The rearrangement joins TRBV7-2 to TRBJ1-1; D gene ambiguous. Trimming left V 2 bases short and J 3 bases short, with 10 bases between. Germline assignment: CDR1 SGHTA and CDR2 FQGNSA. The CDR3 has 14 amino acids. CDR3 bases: TGTGCCAGCAGCTTAAGGATGGCCGACACTGAAGCTTTCTTT. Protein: CASSLRMADTEAFF.

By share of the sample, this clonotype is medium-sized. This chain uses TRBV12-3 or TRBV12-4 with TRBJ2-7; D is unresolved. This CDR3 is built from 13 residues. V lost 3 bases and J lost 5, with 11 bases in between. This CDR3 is CASSFVLVNEQYF. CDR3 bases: TGTGCCAGCAGTTTCGTGCTAGTAAACGAGCAGTACTTC.

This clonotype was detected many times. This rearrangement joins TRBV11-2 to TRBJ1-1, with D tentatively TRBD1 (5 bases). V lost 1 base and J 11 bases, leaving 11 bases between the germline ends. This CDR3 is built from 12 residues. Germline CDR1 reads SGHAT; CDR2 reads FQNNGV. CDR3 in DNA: TGTGCCAGCAGCTTAGCAGGGTTTGAGGCTTTCTTT. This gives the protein CASSLAGFEAFF.

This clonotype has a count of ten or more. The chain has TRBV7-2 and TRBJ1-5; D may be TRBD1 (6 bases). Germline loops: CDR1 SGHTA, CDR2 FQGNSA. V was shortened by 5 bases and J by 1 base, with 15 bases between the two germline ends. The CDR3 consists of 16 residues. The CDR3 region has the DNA TGTGCCAGCAGCGCCCCCCGCGGGGGCAGCAATCAGCCCCAGCATTTT. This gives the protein CASSAPRGGSNQPQHF.

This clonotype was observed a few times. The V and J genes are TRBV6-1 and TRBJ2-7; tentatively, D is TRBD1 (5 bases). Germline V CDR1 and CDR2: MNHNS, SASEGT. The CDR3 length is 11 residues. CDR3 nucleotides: TGTGTCACAGGTCTCCCCTACGAGCAGTACTTC. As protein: CVTGLPYEQYF.

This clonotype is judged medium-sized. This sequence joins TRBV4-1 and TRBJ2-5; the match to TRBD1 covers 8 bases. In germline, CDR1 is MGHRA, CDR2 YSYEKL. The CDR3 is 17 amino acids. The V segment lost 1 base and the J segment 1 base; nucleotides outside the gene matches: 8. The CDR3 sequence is CASSQGDRFTPQETQYF. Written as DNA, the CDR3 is TGCGCCAGCAGCCAAGGGGACAGGTTTACGCCCCAAGAGACCCAGTACTTC.

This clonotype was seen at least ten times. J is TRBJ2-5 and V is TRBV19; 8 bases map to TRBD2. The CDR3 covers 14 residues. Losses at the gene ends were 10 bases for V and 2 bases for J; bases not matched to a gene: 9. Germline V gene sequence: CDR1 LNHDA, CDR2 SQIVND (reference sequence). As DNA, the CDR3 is TGTGCCACCCAGAACGGGGGGGGACAAGAGACCCAGTACTTC. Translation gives CATQNGGGQETQYF.

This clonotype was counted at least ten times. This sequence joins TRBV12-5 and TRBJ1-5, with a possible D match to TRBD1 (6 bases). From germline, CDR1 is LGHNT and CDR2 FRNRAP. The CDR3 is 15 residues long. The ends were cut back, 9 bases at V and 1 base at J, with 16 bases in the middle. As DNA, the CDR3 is TGTGCTAGCGCTTCAGGGGAGGCGAGCAATCAGCCCCAGCATTTT. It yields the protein CASASGEASNQPQHF.

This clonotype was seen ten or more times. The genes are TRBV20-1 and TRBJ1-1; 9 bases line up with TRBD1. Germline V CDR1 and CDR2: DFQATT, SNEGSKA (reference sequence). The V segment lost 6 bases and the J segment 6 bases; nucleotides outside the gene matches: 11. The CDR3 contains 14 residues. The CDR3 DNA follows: TGCAGTGCCTACGCAGACAGGGGGTCGGCTGAAGCTTTCTTT. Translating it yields CSAYADRGSAEAFF.

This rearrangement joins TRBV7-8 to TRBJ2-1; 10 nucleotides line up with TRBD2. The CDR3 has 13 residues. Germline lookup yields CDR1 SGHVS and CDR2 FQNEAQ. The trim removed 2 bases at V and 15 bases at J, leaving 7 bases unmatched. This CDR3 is CASSLKLAGWRFF. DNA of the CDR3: TGTGCCAGCAGCTTAAAACTAGCGGGATGGCGGTTCTTC.

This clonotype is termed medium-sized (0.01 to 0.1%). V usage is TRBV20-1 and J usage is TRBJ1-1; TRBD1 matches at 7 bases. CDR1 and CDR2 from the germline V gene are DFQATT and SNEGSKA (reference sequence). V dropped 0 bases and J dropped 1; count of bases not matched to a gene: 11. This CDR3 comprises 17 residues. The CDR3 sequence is CSARDVPGQWANTEAFF. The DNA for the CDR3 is TGCAGTGCTAGAGACGTACCGGGACAGTGGGCGAACACTGAAGCTTTCTTT.

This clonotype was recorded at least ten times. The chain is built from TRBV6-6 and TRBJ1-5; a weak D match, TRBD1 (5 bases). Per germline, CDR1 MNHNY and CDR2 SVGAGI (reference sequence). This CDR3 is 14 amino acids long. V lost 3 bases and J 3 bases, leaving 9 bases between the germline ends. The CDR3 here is CASSYWGFNQPQHF. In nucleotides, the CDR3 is TGTGCCAGCAGTTATTGGGGGTTCAATCAGCCCCAGCATTTT.

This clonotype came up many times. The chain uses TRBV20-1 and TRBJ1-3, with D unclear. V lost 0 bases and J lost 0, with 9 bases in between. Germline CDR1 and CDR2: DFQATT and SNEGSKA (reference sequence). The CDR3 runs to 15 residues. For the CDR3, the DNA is TGCAGTGCTAGAGATATCGCATACTCTGGAAACACCATATATTTT. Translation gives CSARDIAYSGNTIYF.

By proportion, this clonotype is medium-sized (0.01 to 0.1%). The chain's CDR3 is CASSQGLAAKDTQYF. The CDR3 nucleotides are TGTGCCAGCAGTCAGGGACTAGCGGCGAAAGATACGCAGTATTTT. The V and J genes are TRBV12-3 or TRBV12-4 and TRBJ2-3; TRBD2 agrees at 11 bases. V shed 5 bases and J 5 bases; nucleotides not matched to a gene: 6. This CDR3 contains 15 residues.

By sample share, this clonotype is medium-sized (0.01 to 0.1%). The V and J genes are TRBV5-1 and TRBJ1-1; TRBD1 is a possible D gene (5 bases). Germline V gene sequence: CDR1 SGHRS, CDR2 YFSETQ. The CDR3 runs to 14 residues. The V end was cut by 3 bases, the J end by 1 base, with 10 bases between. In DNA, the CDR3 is TGCGCCAGCAGCTACACAACAGGGAACACTGAAGCTTTCTTT. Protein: CASSYTTGNTEAFF.

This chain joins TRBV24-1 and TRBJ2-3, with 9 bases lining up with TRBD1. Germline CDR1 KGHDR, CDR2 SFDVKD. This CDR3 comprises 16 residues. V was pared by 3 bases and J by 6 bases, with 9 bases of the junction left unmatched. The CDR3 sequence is CATSDPRDREGDTQYF. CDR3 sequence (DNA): TGTGCCACCAGTGATCCTCGGGACAGGGAGGGGGATACGCAGTATTTT.

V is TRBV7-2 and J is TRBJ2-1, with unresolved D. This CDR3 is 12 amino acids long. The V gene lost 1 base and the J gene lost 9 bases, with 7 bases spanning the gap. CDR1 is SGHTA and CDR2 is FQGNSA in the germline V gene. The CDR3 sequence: CASSLGGREQFF. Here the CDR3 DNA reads TGTGCCAGCAGCTTAGGAGGCCGTGAGCAGTTCTTC.

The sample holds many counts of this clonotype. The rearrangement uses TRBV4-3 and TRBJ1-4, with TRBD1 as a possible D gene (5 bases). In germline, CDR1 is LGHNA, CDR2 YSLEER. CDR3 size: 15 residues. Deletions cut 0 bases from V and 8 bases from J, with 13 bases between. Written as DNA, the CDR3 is TGCGCCAGCAGCCAAGAGGGGACCGGGCGGGAAAAACTGTTTTTT. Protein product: CASSQEGTGREKLFF.